The T cell receptor beta chain under discussion was sequenced for a study of blood T cell repertoires in COVID-19. Study information: Samples representing acute and convalescent COVID-19 were sourced from the United States, Italy and Spain.

CDR3 length equals 14 residues. Looked up from germline, CDR1 is GTSNPN and CDR2 is SVGIG (reference sequence). J was trimmed by 6 bases and V by 2 bases; bases with no gene match: 7. Original analysis: Amplification from reference gene primers served as the basis for estimated nucleated cell counts. This table comes from immunoSEQ multiplex PCR, and its TCRdb copy is limited to in-frame clones, with some not included. V, J and clone size are taken as reported in that table, and D and trimming were inferred from the DNA itself. Among 200,000 to 250,000 clones, around 80% were seen once, and the ten largest hold about 10%.

The sequenced sample was peripheral blood. The clonotype originates from a woman of 80 years or more with acute or convalescent COVID-19. This chain connects TRBV30 to TRBJ2-1; the match to TRBD2 covers 7 bases. In nucleotides, the CDR3 is TGTGCCTGGAGTACCGAGTGGGGGGGCAATGAGCAGTTCTTC. This encodes CAWSTEWGGNEQFF.